These 14 T cell receptor beta chains originate from one sample sequenced in a study of early stage breast cancer tumors. Profiling relied on immunoSEQ multiplex PCR, and the TCRdb table lists in-frame clones only, not all of them. The table records about 69,000 clones, around 80% of them present only once. Sequencing input: blood. The receptor set was obtained from a person aged 35 to 50 with breast cancer.

This rearrangement joins TRBV15 to TRBJ1-4; D ambiguous. This CDR3 is built from 15 residues. The germline CDR1 and CDR2 sequences are LNHNV and YYDKDF (reference sequence). V lost 0 bases and J lost 5, with 10 bases in between. This CDR3 is CATSREGDRNEKLFF. As DNA, the CDR3 is TGTGCCACCAGCAGAGAGGGCGATAGAAATGAAAAACTGTTTTTT.

The chain links TRBV19 to TRBJ2-2, with D uncertain. CDR3 length equals 13 residues. With 7 bases removed from V and 5 bases from J, the gap between germline ends came to 11 bases. The germline V gene encodes CDR1 LNHDA and CDR2 SQIVND (reference sequence). The CDR3 here is CASTKGYTGELFF. Written as DNA, the CDR3 is TGTGCCAGTACCAAAGGATATACCGGGGAGCTGTTTTTT. Full variable domain (remainder filled in from reference TRBV19 and TRBJ2-2): DGGITQSPKYLFRKEGQNVTLSCEQNLNHDAMYWYRQDPGQGLRLIYYSQIVNDFQKGDIAEGYSVSREKKESFPLTVTSAQKNPTAFYLCASTKGYTGELFFGEGSRLTVL.

This chain connects TRBV19 to TRBJ2-5; 7 nucleotides line up with TRBD2. The CDR3 is 14 residues long. V gave up 7 bases and J gave up 2 bases; unmatched junction bases: 7. CDR1 and CDR2 from the germline V gene are LNHDA and SQIVND (reference sequence). The CDR3: CASKKLGGQETQYF. CDR3 bases: TGTGCCAGTAAGAAATTGGGAGGGCAAGAGACCCAGTACTTC.

The J gene is TRBJ2-7, the V gene TRBV4-1; 9 positions agree with TRBD2. Unmatched junction bases numbered 4, after V lost 6 bases and J lost 1 base. Germline V gene sequence: CDR1 MGHRA, CDR2 YSYEKL. The length of the CDR3 is 14 residues. The CDR3 spells CASRTTSGSYEQYF. The CDR3 region has the DNA TGCGCCAGCAGGACGACTAGCGGATCCTACGAGCAGTACTTC.

The rearrangement uses TRBV14 and TRBJ2-1; TRBD2 matches at 7 bases. Germline V lookup: CDR1 SGHDN, CDR2 FVKESK. The CDR3 covers 15 residues. V lost 8 bases and J lost 6; bases outside the gene matches: 13. This CDR3 is CASSRTAGVGNEQFF. The CDR3 DNA sequence: TGTGCCAGCTCTCGGACGGCGGGAGTTGGCAATGAGCAGTTCTTC.

This clone was picked up one time. The chain is built from TRBV5-1 and TRBJ1-4; the D is unclear. Looked up from germline, CDR1 is SGHRS and CDR2 is YFSETQ. This CDR3 comprises 15 residues. V was trimmed by 4 bases and J by 0 bases, leaving 10 bases between them. CDR3 sequence: CASSIYSATNEKLFF. The CDR3 bases are TGCGCCAGCAGCATATACAGTGCAACTAATGAAAAACTGTTTTTT.

The chain carries TRBV7-9 and TRBJ2-5; 10 nucleotides match TRBD2. CDR3 length: 15 residues. Germline V lookup: CDR1 SEHNR, CDR2 FQNEAQ (reference sequence). J lost 4 bases, V lost 10 bases, and 12 bases had no gene match. CDR3 amino acids: CATLAGRNTGETQYF. The CDR3 DNA reads as TGTGCCACACTAGCGGGGAGAAATACTGGAGAGACCCAGTACTTC.

The genes are TRBV28 and TRBJ1-5; the D gene is possibly TRBD1 (5 bases). CDR1 is MDHEN and CDR2 is SYDVKM in the germline V gene. Trimming shortened V by 6 bases and J by 3 bases, and 15 bases separated the two germline ends. This CDR3 region has 15 residues. The CDR3 loop reads CASSKPGGNNQPQHF. The CDR3 nucleotides read TGTGCCAGCAGCAAACCCGGGGGGAACAATCAGCCCCAGCATTTT. Based on the CDR3 plus reference TRBV28 and TRBJ1-5, the full variable domain is DVKVTQSSRYLVKRTGEKVFLECVQDMDHENMFWYRQDPGLGLRLIYFSYDVKMKEKGDIPEGYSVSREKKERFSLILESASTNQTSMYLCASSKPGGNNQPQHFGDGTRLSIL.

V gene TRBV28 combines with J gene TRBJ2-1; 8 bases agree with TRBD1. CDR1 is MDHEN, CDR2 SYDVKM, per germline. V trimming: 5 bases; J trimming: 5 bases; junction bases outside the gene matches: 5. This CDR3 comprises 14 residues. In DNA form, the CDR3 reads TGTGCCAGCAGTACGACAGGGGTGGACAATGAGCAGTTCTTC. Its protein is CASSTTGVDNEQFF.

The table lists this clone with a few counts. This chain links TRBV29-1 with TRBJ2-5; no firm D call. CDR3 length equals 10 residues. Germline V gives CDR1 SQVTM, CDR2 ANQGSEA. Deletions cut 7 bases from V and 1 base from J, with 4 bases between. Here the CDR3 DNA reads TGCAGCGCCCTCCAAGAGACCCAGTACTTC. Translating gives CSALQETQYF.

This clone was seen once. V gene TRBV5-1 combines with J gene TRBJ2-7, with 7 nucleotides matching TRBD1. Germline loops: CDR1 SGHRS, CDR2 YFSETQ. The CDR3 has 14 amino acids. Losses at the gene ends were 4 bases for V and 2 bases for J; bases not matched to a gene: 6. As DNA, the CDR3 is TGCGCCAGCAGCCGGGACAGAGAGACCTACGAGCAGTACTTC. Encoded protein: CASSRDRETYEQYF.

This clone was counted once. The rearrangement links TRBV7-8 to TRBJ2-7; unclear D gene. Germline V lookup: CDR1 SGHVS, CDR2 FQNEAQ. V was pared by 0 bases and J by 7 bases, with 4 bases between. The CDR3 consists of 11 residues. CDR3 sequence (DNA): TGTGCCAGCAGCTTAGCGGGGGAGCAGTACTTC. Amino acids: CASSLAGEQYF.

V and J are TRBV28 and TRBJ1-1, with unresolved D. V lost 8 bases and J lost 0, with 4 bases in between. Germline V gene lookup returns CDR1 MDHEN and CDR2 SYDVKM. The CDR3 covers 11 residues. The CDR3 protein is CASGVNTEAFF. CDR3 bases: TGTGCCAGCGGGGTGAACACTGAAGCTTTCTTT.

V and J are TRBV12-5 and TRBJ1-1; D is ambiguous. The CDR3 extends over 12 amino acids. Germline values: CDR1 LGHNT, CDR2 FRNRAP. Deletions cut 0 bases from V and 7 bases from J, with 6 bases between. CDR3: CASGLVQFEAFF. The CDR3 DNA sequence: TGTGCTAGTGGTTTGGTACAATTTGAAGCTTTCTTT.